These 6 T cell receptor beta chains share one sample of origin, sequenced in a study of blood T cell repertoires in COVID-19. This table comes from immunoSEQ multiplex PCR, and its TCRdb copy is limited to in-frame clones, with some not included. The sample includes fewer than 300,000 clones, around 89% of them seen just once. Sequencing was done on a sample of peripheral blood. The receptors were sampled from a woman between 40 and 50 years old who had recovered from COVID-19.

The rearrangement uses TRBV24-1 and TRBJ1-2, with D possibly matching TRBD1 (5 bases). CDR1 KGHDR and CDR2 SFDVKD come from the germline V gene. Trimming took off 7 bases at V and 7 bases at J, with 9 bases between the two ends. CDR3 length equals 11 residues. The CDR3 reads CATRRGFGYTF. The CDR3 DNA reads TGTGCCACCAGACGGGGGTTTGGCTACACCTTC.

Only one count was recorded for this clone. V usage is TRBV25-1 and J usage is TRBJ2-7, with 8 bases aligning to TRBD2. In germline, CDR1 is MGHDK, CDR2 SYGVNS. Trimming at V came to 1 base and at J to 12 bases, leaving 5 bases not matched to a gene. This CDR3 spans 12 amino acids. The chain's CDR3 is CASSESTSAPYF. The CDR3 coding sequence is TGTGCCAGCAGTGAATCGACTAGCGCTCCGTACTTC.

V gene TRBV11-2 combines with J gene TRBJ1-2, with D possibly being TRBD1 (6 bases). The CDR3 is 14 amino acids. Germline assignment: CDR1 SGHAT and CDR2 FQNNGV. Trimming cost V 5 bases and J 5 bases, with 15 bases left between them. CDR3 DNA sequence: TGTGCCAGCAGCACCATGGGGGCCGCATATGGCTACACCTTC. It translates to CASSTMGAAYGYTF.

The chain couples TRBV11-2 to TRBJ2-1, with TRBD2 identical over 11 bases. The CDR3 runs 16 residues. CDR1 and CDR2 from the germline V gene are SGHAT and FQNNGV. Trimming cost V 5 bases and J 9 bases; bases outside gene matches: 12. The CDR3 reads CASSTGLAGGSGEQFF. Here the CDR3 DNA reads TGTGCCAGCAGCACCGGACTAGCGGGTGGTTCGGGTGAGCAGTTCTTC.

V is TRBV6-2 or TRBV6-3 and J is TRBJ2-1; 14 positions agree with TRBD2. Germline assignment: CDR1 MNHEY and CDR2 SVGEGT. This CDR3 contains 20 residues. With V trimmed by 5 bases and J by 2 bases, 14 bases remained unmatched. CDR3 amino acids: CASSPDLGTSGSKAYNEQFF. The CDR3 DNA reads as TGTGCCAGCAGTCCCGACCTAGGGACTAGCGGGAGTAAGGCCTACAATGAGCAGTTCTTC.

V and J are TRBV4-3 and TRBJ1-1; D remains unclear. The CDR3 is made up of 15 amino acids. V dropped 1 base and J dropped 1 base, with 10 bases sitting between them. The germline V gene encodes CDR1 LGHNA and CDR2 YSLEER. The CDR3 sequence is CASSQAQWQNTEAFF. The CDR3 nucleotides read TGCGCCAGCAGCCAAGCCCAGTGGCAGAACACTGAAGCTTTCTTT.